Listed below are T cell receptor beta chains from one sample, sequenced in a study of CD8 T cells in ankylosing spondylitis. Each CDR3 protein is one row after TCRdb ran MiXCR on the 5' RACE reads. The profile shows hundreds of thousands of distinct CDR3 sequences, approximately 26% of them singletons. Sequences were obtained from blood, either unsorted or a sorted T cell fraction (not recorded which). All receptors derive from a male donor with ankylosing spondylitis. The CDR3 runs from the conserved cysteine through the conserved F or W. The D gene is left open where the match is weak. Clone size appears in some rows only: once, few, many, or a class for an expanded clone.

clone_size d_call j_call v_call cdr3_nt cdr3_aa
. . TRBJ2-2 TRBV12-3/TRBV12-4 TGTGCCAGCAATGGGATAGCGGCCACCGGGGAGCTGTTTTTT CASNGIAATGELFF
. TRBD2 TRBJ2-1 TRBV11-3 TGTGCCAGCAGCTTAGTAATAGGACTAGCGGGAGGTGAGCAGTTCTTC CASSLVIGLAGGEQFF
. . TRBJ1-2 TRBV6-1 TGTGCCAGCAGAAGGGACGGGGCGCTTGCCTATGGCTACACCTTC CASRRDGALAYGYTF
. TRBD2 TRBJ2-1 TRBV11-2 TGTGCCAGCAGCTTAGCTAGCGGGTACTTCAATGAGCAGTTCTTC CASSLASGYFNEQFF
. TRBD1 TRBJ1-2 TRBV27 TGTGCCAGCAGTCTAAACAGGGGAGGTAACTATGGCTACACCTTC CASSLNRGGNYGYTF
few TRBD2 TRBJ2-1 TRBV10-2 TGCGCCAGCAGCGTAGCGGGAGGCACCTACAATGAGCAGTTCTTC CASSVAGGTYNEQFF
. TRBD1 TRBJ1-5 TRBV5-1 TGCGCCAGCAGCTCAGGGGACAGGGCTAATCAGCCCCAGCATTTT CASSSGDRANQPQHF
. TRBD1 TRBJ2-2 TRBV3-1 TGTGCCAGCAGCCATTCGACAGGGGCCACCGGGGAGCTGTTTTTT CASSHSTGATGELFF
. TRBD2 TRBJ2-3 TRBV20-1 TGCACCGGGACTACCAGCACAGATACGCAGTATTTT CTGTTSTDTQYF
few TRBD2 TRBJ2-2 TRBV7-2 TGTGCCAGCAGCTTATTTGCTAGCGGGAGAGGCGGGGAGCTGTTTTTT CASSLFASGRGGELFF
. TRBD2 TRBJ2-1 TRBV15 TGTGCCACCAGCAGAGGAAGGGAGCGGGAGGGATACAATGAGCAGTTCTTC CATSRGREREGYNEQFF
. . TRBJ1-5 TRBV28 TGTGCCAGCAGTTTTGTACGAGGTCCGGGCAATCAGCCCCAGCATTTT CASSFVRGPGNQPQHF
. TRBD2 TRBJ2-3 TRBV12-3/TRBV12-4 TGTGCCAGCACCTTGGGACTAGCCTCAGATACGCAGTATTTT CASTLGLASDTQYF
. TRBD1 TRBJ2-5 TRBV19 TGTGCCAGTAGTAAGGACAGGGAAGAGACCCAGTACTTC CASSKDREETQYF
. . TRBJ2-3 TRBV10-2 TGCGCCAGCAGGGACCACCGCACAGATACGCAGTATTTT CASRDHRTDTQYF
. . TRBJ2-5 TRBV10-3 TGTGCCATCAGGCAAGGGACACTCAATGAGGAGACCCAGTACTTC CAIRQGTLNEETQYF
few TRBD1 TRBJ2-1 TRBV18 TGTGCCAGCTCACCAGTGGGTGGGACAGGGTCCTACAATGAGCAGTTCTTC CASSPVGGTGSYNEQFF
. TRBD2 TRBJ2-1 TRBV7-7 TGTGCCAGCAGAGCCGAGGGACTAGCCAGCAATGAGCAGTTCTTC CASRAEGLASNEQFF
few . TRBJ1-1 TRBV30 TGTGCCTGGAGTGAGGGGAACACTGAAGCTTTCTTT CAWSEGNTEAFF
. . TRBJ1-2 TRBV20-1 TGCAGTGCTACCCAGGATAACTATGGCTACACCTTC CSATQDNYGYTF
. . TRBJ1-5 TRBV20-1 TGCAGTGCTAGCAAGGGAAGCAATCAGCCCCAGCATTTT CSASKGSNQPQHF
. TRBD2 TRBJ2-2 TRBV4-2 TGTGCCAGCAGCCGCGGGGGACTAGCGGGGACCGGGGAGCTGTTTTTT CASSRGGLAGTGELFF
many . TRBJ2-5 TRBV7-9 TGTGCCAGCAGTTTAAGCGGAGAGACCCAGTACTTC CASSLSGETQYF
many . TRBJ1-2 TRBV28 TGTGCCAGCAGCTCCTATGGCTACACCTTC CASSSYGYTF
. TRBD1 TRBJ2-1 TRBV12-3/TRBV12-4 TGTGCCAGCTTATCCGGATCCGACAGGGGGTATGAGCAGTTCTTC CASLSGSDRGYEQFF
. . TRBJ2-3 TRBV11-2 TGTGCCAGCACCCCAGTCGGGTATACGCAGTATTTT CASTPVGYTQYF
. . TRBJ2-1 TRBV7-8 TGTGCCAGCAGCTTATCCACAGGGTTAGCAGATAATGAGCAGTTCTTC CASSLSTGLADNEQFF
. TRBD2 TRBJ2-1 TRBV20-1 TGCAGTGCTAGAGAGGGACTAGCGGGAGCGGAGCAGTTCTTC CSAREGLAGAEQFF
few . TRBJ2-2 TRBV9 TGTGCCAGCAGCGTAGCGGGGAGCCAGCCCACCGGGGAGCTGTTTTTT CASSVAGSQPTGELFF
few . TRBJ1-5 TRBV7-9 TGTGCCAGCAGCTTAGATCTAACAGCTGACAATCAGCCCCAGCATTTT CASSLDLTADNQPQHF
. TRBD1 TRBJ1-2 TRBV12-3/TRBV12-4 TGTGCCAGCAGTTCCCCTGAGTTGACAGGGAACTATGGCTACACCTTC CASSSPELTGNYGYTF
. . TRBJ2-3 TRBV29-1 TGCAGCGTTGGAGCGGGTTCCGGAGATACGCAGTATTTT CSVGAGSGDTQYF
. TRBD1 TRBJ2-7 TRBV12-3/TRBV12-4 TGTGCCAGCAGTCCGACAGGGCGAGCTAGGGAGCAGTACTTC CASSPTGRAREQYF
. . TRBJ2-3 TRBV20-1 TGCAGTGCTAGAGAACCCAGCGGCACAGATACGCAGTATTTT CSAREPSGTDTQYF
few TRBD2 TRBJ2-1 TRBV20-1 TGCAGTGGTTCTGCTAGCGGGTTTTACAATGAGCAGTTCTTC CSGSASGFYNEQFF
. . TRBJ2-4 TRBV29-1 TGCAGCGTTGAAGGGCCCCACGCAGAAGCCAAAAACATTCAGTACTTC CSVEGPHAEAKNIQYF
. TRBD1 TRBJ1-4 TRBV2 TGTGCCAGCACCGAACAGGGGGCGGATGAAAAACTGTTTTTT CASTEQGADEKLFF
once TRBD2 TRBJ2-3 TRBV5-1 TGCGCCAGCGGCGACACGGGGGGGGCTGTCGATACGCAGTATTTT CASGDTGGAVDTQYF
. . TRBJ2-3 TRBV5-6 TGTGCCAGCAGCTTTGGGGGGAGTGACGATACGCAGTATTTT CASSFGGSDDTQYF
. TRBD1 TRBJ2-5 TRBV5-1 TGCGCCAGCAGCTCTACCCCCGGGACAGAAGAGACCCAGTACTTC CASSSTPGTEETQYF
. TRBD1 TRBJ1-1 TRBV29-1 TGCAGCGTTCTAGAGGGGGCTAAGAACACTGAAGCTTTCTTT CSVLEGAKNTEAFF
. . TRBJ2-7 TRBV3-1 TGTGCCAGCAGCCATGGGGGGCGTCCAAGCGACGAGCAGTACTTC CASSHGGRPSDEQYF
. TRBD1 TRBJ2-3 TRBV7-8 TGTGCCAGCACCAGGGGGCTCAGCACAGATACGCAGTATTTT CASTRGLSTDTQYF
few . TRBJ2-1 TRBV3-1 TGTGCCAGCAGCCAAGTTGGAGGGATACCCTACAATGAGCAGTTCTTC CASSQVGGIPYNEQFF
. . TRBJ1-1 TRBV5-5 TGTGCCAGCAGACCCATGGCGGGGGTCAACACTGAAGCTTTCTTT CASRPMAGVNTEAFF
few TRBD2 TRBJ2-1 TRBV24-1 TGTGCCACCAGAGACGGGGGACTAGCGGGAGGATATGAGCAGTTCTTC CATRDGGLAGGYEQFF
many TRBD1 TRBJ2-7 TRBV27 TGTGCCAGCAGTGGAGGGGGACAGGGGTTCTACGAGCAGTACTTC CASSGGGQGFYEQYF
few . TRBJ2-4 TRBV2 TGTGCCAGCAGGGATCTAGCGAGACTAGCCAAAAACATTCAGTACTTC CASRDLARLAKNIQYF
few . TRBJ2-7 TRBV20-1 TGCAGTGCTAGATGGTCAGGGGCCTACGAGCAGTACTTC CSARWSGAYEQYF
. . TRBJ2-3 TRBV4-1 TGCGCCAGCAGCCGAGACCCATTAGATACGCAGTATTTT CASSRDPLDTQYF
many TRBD1 TRBJ1-2 TRBV12-3/TRBV12-4 TGTGCCAGCGGAAAACAGGGGGCTAACTATGGCTACACCTTC CASGKQGANYGYTF
few TRBD2 TRBJ2-1 TRBV18 TGTGCCAGCTCACCAAATCCAGCGGGAGGGTACAATGAGCAGTTCTTC CASSPNPAGGYNEQFF
few TRBD1 TRBJ2-3 TRBV29-1 TGCAGCGTTGGATTAGGACAGGGTACCCTATCTTACACAGATACGCAGTATTTT CSVGLGQGTLSYTDTQYF
few . TRBJ1-3 TRBV5-1 TGCGCCAGCAGCTTGGTCGGCGATAACTCTGGAAACACCATATATTTT CASSLVGDNSGNTIYF
few . TRBJ2-1 TRBV20-1 TGCAGTGCTAGAGGGGGGCAGGGAGCGTTTAATGAGCAGTTCTTC CSARGGQGAFNEQFF